Included here is one T cell receptor (beta chain) sequence, with context. Germline V lookup: CDR1 MDHEN, CDR2 SYDVKM. This CDR3 contains 14 residues. Trimming removed 8 bases from V and 2 bases from J, with 15 bases in between. In the authors' workflow: Using reference gene primer amplification, nucleated cell counts were estimated. The assay was immunoSEQ multiplex PCR, and TCRdb's table has in-frame clones only and misses some. V and J calls and clone size are given by that table; D and trimming were obtained from the DNA. The sample lists 100,000 or so clones, 80% to 95% seen once, with over 2% in the top ten. The data were obtained in a study of blood T cell repertoires in COVID-19.

This TCR came from a man over 45 with active COVID-19. Sequencing used peripheral blood. This chain links TRBV28 with TRBJ1-2; D is uncertain. DNA of the CDR3: TGTGCCAGCCTCCGGAGTGCCGGGAACTATGGCTACACCTTC. As protein: CASLRSAGNYGYTF.